This is a list of T cell receptor beta chains from one sample in a study of blood T cell repertoires in COVID-19. Data came from immunoSEQ multiplex PCR; TCRdb stores just in-frame clones and leaves some out. The data show approximately 260,000 clones, with almost 90% seen just once and roughly 2% held by the top ten. The sample comprised peripheral blood. The receptors shown here come from a woman in her fifties or sixties with COVID-19, enrolled during active disease. Each CDR3 is given without its conserved first and last residue. Only part of the rows carry a size: once, few, many, or a class if the clone is expanded.

v_call clone_size cdr3_aa
TRBV6-5 . ASSNPGQEDYEQY
TRBV7-2 . ASRPAGVTTEAF
TRBV4-2 . ASSQWDRLYEQY
TRBV7-8 . ASSLTSGGYAGELF
TRBV30 . AWARGQYNSPLH
TRBV19 once ASREDSSGNTIY
TRBV2 once ASRKGVELRPLH
TRBV7-2 . ASSLDLFTDTQY
TRBV6-1 . ASSEVGLQPQH
TRBV19 once ASSTPDRTSYGYT
TRBV2 . ASPGGGDLNTEAF
TRBV27 . ASRHRGRNSPLH
TRBV6-5 . ASSRQGWGYT
TRBV10-3 . AIRGVRTGNRFATGELF
TRBV3-1/TRBV3-2 . ASSHLHRRGPPHYSNQPQH
TRBV5-1 . ASSAPPPRYEQY
TRBV7-9 . ASSLIQGVGSPLH
TRBV7-9 few ASSLGGLNQPQH
TRBV6-5 once ASSSGGSGNTIY
TRBV11-2 . ASSLSRTGEDGYT
TRBV18 . ASSQRTGGTRGYT
TRBV12-3/TRBV12-4 . ASSFRGQPQH
TRBV4-2 . ASSQDPRGRYGYT
TRBV21-1 . ASSLQGPDTQY
TRBV25-1 . ASSDLYEQY
TRBV6-6 . ASSYWRLQH
TRBV3-1/TRBV3-2 . ASSQDRGGEAF
TRBV5-1 . ASSSESSYNSPLH
TRBV18 . ASSNGPGTHQPQH
TRBV5-4 . ASSLDRGWDSPLH
TRBV18 few ASSPQGAESPLH
TRBV5-1 . ASSRGDQGTSGNTIY
TRBV7-8 . ASSLGRGVEAF
TRBV19 . ASSETGAWQPQH
TRBV10-3 . AISPAGGRGANVLT
TRBV4-3 . ASKRAANTEAF
TRBV5-1 . ASSLRKTSGGYEQY
TRBV6-5 . ASSYSYRGGEQY
TRBV12-3/TRBV12-4 . ASSFRGTDTQY
TRBV19 few ASSVTGQGEYYGYT
TRBV11-2 . ASSVNRGQEKLF
TRBV19 . ASSIGGGGNQPQH
TRBV7-8 . ASSLASPSTEAF
TRBV6-6 . ASSYSEGNTEAF
TRBV3-1/TRBV3-2 . ASSRRTGSSYNEQF